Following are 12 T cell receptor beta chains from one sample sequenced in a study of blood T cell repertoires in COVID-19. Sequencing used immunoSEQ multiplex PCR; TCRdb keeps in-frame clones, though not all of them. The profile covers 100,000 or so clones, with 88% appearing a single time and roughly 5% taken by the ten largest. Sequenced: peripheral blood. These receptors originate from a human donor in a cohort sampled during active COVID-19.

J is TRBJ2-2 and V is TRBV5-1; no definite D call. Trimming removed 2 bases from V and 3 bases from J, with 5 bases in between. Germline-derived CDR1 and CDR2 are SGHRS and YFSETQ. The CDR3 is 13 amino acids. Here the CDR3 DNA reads TGCGCCAGCAGCTTAGCCTACACCGGGGAGCTGTTTTTT. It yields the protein CASSLAYTGELFF.

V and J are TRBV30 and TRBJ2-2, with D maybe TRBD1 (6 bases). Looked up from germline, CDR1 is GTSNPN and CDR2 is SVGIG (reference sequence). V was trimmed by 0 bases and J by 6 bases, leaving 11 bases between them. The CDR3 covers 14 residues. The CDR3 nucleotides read TGTGCCTGGAGTGTGATGGGGGCGTCCGGGGAGCTGTTTTTT. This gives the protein CAWSVMGASGELFF.

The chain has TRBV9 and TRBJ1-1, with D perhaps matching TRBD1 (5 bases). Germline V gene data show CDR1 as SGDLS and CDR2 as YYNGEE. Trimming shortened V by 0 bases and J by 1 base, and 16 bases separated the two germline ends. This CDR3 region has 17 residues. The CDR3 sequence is CASSVDPSGGSNTEAFF. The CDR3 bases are TGTGCCAGCAGCGTAGACCCATCGGGGGGATCGAACACTGAAGCTTTCTTT.

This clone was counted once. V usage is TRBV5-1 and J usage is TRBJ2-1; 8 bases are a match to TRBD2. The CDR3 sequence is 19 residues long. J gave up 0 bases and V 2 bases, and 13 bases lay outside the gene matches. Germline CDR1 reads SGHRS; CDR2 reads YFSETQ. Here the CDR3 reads CASSFVGRASGSSYNEQFF. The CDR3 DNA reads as TGCGCCAGCAGCTTTGTGGGGAGGGCGAGCGGGAGCTCCTACAATGAGCAGTTCTTC.

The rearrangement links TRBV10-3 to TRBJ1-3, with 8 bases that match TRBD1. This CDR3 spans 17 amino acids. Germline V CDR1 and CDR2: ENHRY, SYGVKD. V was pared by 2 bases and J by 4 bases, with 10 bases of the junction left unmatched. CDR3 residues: CAISETGQGASGNTIYF. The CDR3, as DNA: TGTGCCATCAGTGAGACGGGTCAGGGGGCTTCCGGAAACACCATATATTTT.

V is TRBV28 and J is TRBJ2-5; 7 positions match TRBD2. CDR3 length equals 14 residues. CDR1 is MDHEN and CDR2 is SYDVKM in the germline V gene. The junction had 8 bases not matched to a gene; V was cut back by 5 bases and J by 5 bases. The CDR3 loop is CASSRRAGVETQYF. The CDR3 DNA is TGTGCCAGCAGTCGTCGGGCGGGAGTTGAGACCCAGTACTTC. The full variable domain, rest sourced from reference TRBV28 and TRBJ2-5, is DVKVTQSSRYLVKRTGEKVFLECVQDMDHENMFWYRQDPGLGLRLIYFSYDVKMKEKGDIPEGYSVSREKKERFSLILESASTNQTSMYLCASSRRAGVETQYFGPGTRLLVL.

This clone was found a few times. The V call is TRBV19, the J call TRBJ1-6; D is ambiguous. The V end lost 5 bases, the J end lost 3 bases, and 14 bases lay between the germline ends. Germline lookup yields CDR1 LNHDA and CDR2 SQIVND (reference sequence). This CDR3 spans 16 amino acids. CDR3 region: CASSASSRYYNSPLHF. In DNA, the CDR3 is TGTGCCAGTAGTGCGAGTTCGCGATACTATAATTCACCCCTCCACTTT.

Here the CDR3 reads CASSFLLGGNTEAFF. DNA of the CDR3: TGTGCCAGCAGCTTCCTCCTCGGGGGGAACACTGAAGCTTTCTTT. The V gene is TRBV7-2, the J gene TRBJ1-1, with a tentative D call TRBD1 (5 bases). CDR1 SGHTA and CDR2 FQGNSA come from the germline V gene. This CDR3 has 15 residues. The V gene lost 3 bases and the J gene lost 1 base, with 12 bases spanning the gap.

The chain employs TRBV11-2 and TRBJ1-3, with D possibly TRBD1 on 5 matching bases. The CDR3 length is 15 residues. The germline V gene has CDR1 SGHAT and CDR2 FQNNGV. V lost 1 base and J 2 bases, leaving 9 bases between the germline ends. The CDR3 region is CASSLGGHAGNTIYF. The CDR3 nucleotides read TGTGCCAGCAGCTTAGGAGGACATGCTGGAAACACCATATATTTT.

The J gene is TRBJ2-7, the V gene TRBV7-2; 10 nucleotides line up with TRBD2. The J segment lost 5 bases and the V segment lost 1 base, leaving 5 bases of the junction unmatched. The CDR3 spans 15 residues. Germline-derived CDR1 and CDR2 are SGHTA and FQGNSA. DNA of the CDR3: TGTGCCAGCAGCTTAGAGGGACTAGCGCTTCACGAGCAGTACTTC. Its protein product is CASSLEGLALHEQYF.

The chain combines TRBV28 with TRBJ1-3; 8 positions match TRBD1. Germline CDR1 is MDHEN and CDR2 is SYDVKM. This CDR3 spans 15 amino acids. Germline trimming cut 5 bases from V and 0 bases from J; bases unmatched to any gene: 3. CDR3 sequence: CASSPTGGSGNTIYF. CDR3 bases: TGTGCCAGCAGTCCTACAGGGGGCTCTGGAAACACCATATATTTT.

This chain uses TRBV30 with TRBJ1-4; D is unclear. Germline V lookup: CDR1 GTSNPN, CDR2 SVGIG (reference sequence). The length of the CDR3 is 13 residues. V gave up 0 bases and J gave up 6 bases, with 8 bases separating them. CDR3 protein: CAWSVRGHEKLFF. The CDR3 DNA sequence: TGTGCCTGGAGTGTACGAGGCCATGAAAAACTGTTTTTT. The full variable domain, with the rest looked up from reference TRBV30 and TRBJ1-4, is SQTIHQWPATLVQPVGSPLSLECTVEGTSNPNLYWYRQAAGRGLQLLFYSVGIGQISSEVPQNLSASRPQDRQFILSSKKLLLSDSGFYLCAWSVRGHEKLFFGSGTQLSVL.